This is a list of T cell receptor beta chains from one sample in a study of CD8+CD57+ T cells in acquired aplastic anemia. TCRdb reprocessed the reads via MiXCR and lists one record per CDR3 protein. This sample yields some 200,000 distinct CDR3 sequences, of which 40% to 55% are seen a single time; approximately 9.7% belongs to the top ten. The specimen was sorted CD4+, CD8+, or CD8+CD57+ T cells (not recorded which) from PBMCs. Every receptor here comes from a human donor with aplastic anemia. The CDR3 runs from the conserved cysteine through the conserved F or W.

>TRBJ2-3|TRBV7-2
CASSLVVWADTQYF
>TRBJ2-2|TRBV30
CAWSWGGPGELFF
>TRBJ2-1|TRBV7-2
CASSLGPSPANEQFF
>TRBJ1-1|TRBV25-1
CASARQGYTEAFF
>TRBJ2-7|TRBV24-1
CAATASYEQYF
>TRBJ1-6|TRBV19
CASSETGLNSPLHF
>TRBJ2-7|TRBV5-4
CASSFREEQYF
>TRBJ1-5|TRBV5-1
CASSLEGGRQPQHF
>TRBJ2-7|TRBV7-2
CARAPGRTGSYEQYF
>TRBJ2-1|TRBV24-1
CATSDLSPGLAGGYNEQFF
>TRBJ1-2|TRBV6-1
CASRPGPGDGYTF
>TRBJ1-1|TRBV10-3
CAISEYGQGGREDF
>TRBJ2-2|TRBV20-1
CSARDPRIPNTGELFF
>TRBJ2-3|TRBV7-2
CASSLYGGSAGGTDTQYF
>TRBJ2-5|TRBV20-1
CSAPAVLAGGGETQYF
>TRBJ2-3|TRBV11-2
CASSLSRTSGSLSQYF
>TRBJ2-7|TRBV20-1
CSASSTGGREQYF
>TRBJ1-4|TRBV18
CASSPRAGTGYEKLFF
>TRBJ2-4|TRBV5-1
CASSLGPTGQNIQYF
>TRBJ2-7|TRBV6-2/TRBV6-3
CASSYHLLDEQYF
>TRBJ2-2|TRBV6-1
CASSEGSYTGELFF
>TRBJ2-7|TRBV5-6
CASSLAGSSQGRSEQYF
>TRBJ2-6|TRBV5-8
CASSETSSGANVLTF
>TRBJ2-7|TRBV19
CASSQAIAPYEQYF
>TRBJ2-2|TRBV3-1
CASSQDRVVTGELFF
>TRBJ1-2|TRBV5-1
CASSSSTGDGYTF
>TRBJ2-7|TRBV7-2
CASTKDRVYEQYF
>TRBJ2-7|TRBV5-1
CASSSLSYEQYF
>TRBJ2-2|TRBV11-2
CASSRIPTGLLNTGELFF
>TRBJ2-4|TRBV7-2
CASSGQGKKDIQYF
>TRBJ2-7|TRBV7-3
CASSLGTDPYEQYF
>TRBJ2-7|TRBV5-1
CASSLAMKDYEQYF
>TRBJ2-3|TRBV5-4
CASSLEGTVRADTQYF
>TRBJ2-1|TRBV7-2
CASSLDTHNEQFF
>TRBJ2-1|TRBV6-1
CASSSSGEGYNEQFF
>TRBJ2-7|TRBV19
CASGQGPSYEQYF
>TRBJ2-5|TRBV12-3/TRBV12-4
CASSRWQGLTRRGGYQETQYF
>TRBJ2-7|TRBV3-1
CASSRGGDYEQYF
>TRBJ2-7|TRBV7-2
CASSLEGGEFHEQYF
>TRBJ2-7|TRBV15
CATSSPQTGGLYEQYF
>TRBJ2-5|TRBV29-1
CSVEEMGGETQYF
>TRBJ1-1|TRBV19
CASRDRGLLDTEAFF
>TRBJ2-1|TRBV15
CATSGLAGGHEQFF
>TRBJ1-3|TRBV12-3/TRBV12-4
CASSSRDRKITSGNTIYF
>TRBJ2-5|TRBV5-1
CASSIGTVKETRYF